Listed here is a single T cell receptor (beta chain). Its antigen remains unknown. This sample's TCRbeta library carried unique molecular identifier barcodes. Via MiXCR, TCRdb re-called the PCR reads, giving one row per CDR3 protein. The sample consists of some 460,000 distinct CDR3 sequences, 15% to 20% of them appearing once. The CDR3 length is 17 residues. V lost 0 bases and J lost 7; bases outside the gene matches: 11. The germline V gene has CDR1 KGHSH and CDR2 LQKENI. The data are from a study of T-cell reconstitution after alpha-beta-depleted transplantation in children. Study-wide points: Alpha-beta T cells about two months after transplant reportedly derived from several hundred expanded graft clones. At the one-year point after transplant, T-cell counts and TCRbeta diversity were found to come mostly from T cells that had been newly produced. Some patients' high day-60 TCRbeta diversity was traced to surviving recipient T cells and thymic progenitors.

This chain links TRBV18 with TRBJ2-1; TRBD2 aligns across 8 bases. The sample here was PBMCs, mostly from graft donor cells, taken 360 days after TCRalphabeta/CD19-depleted stem cell transplant. The sequence came from a boy in the first two years of life who had a stem cell transplant for Wiskott-Aldrich syndrome, so the T cells may come from the graft donor. For the CDR3, the DNA is TGTGCCAGCTCACCACCGATGCGCAGGACTAGCTTAAATGAGCAGTTCTTC. Its translation: CASSPPMRRTSLNEQFF.